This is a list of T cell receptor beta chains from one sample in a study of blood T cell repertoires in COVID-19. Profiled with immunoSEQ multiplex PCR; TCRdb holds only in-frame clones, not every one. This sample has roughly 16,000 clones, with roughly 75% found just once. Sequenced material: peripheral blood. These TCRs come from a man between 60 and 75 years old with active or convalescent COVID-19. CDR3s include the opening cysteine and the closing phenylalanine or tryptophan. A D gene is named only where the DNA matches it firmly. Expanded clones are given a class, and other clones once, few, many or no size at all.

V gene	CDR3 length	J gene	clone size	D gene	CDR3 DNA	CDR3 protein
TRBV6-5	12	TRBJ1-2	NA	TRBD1	TGTGCCAGCACAGGGGGCAACTATGGCTACACCTTC	CASTGGNYGYTF
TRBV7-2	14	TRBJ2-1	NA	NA	TGTGCCAGCAGCTTAAGGAGGGTGGTCGGTGAGCAGTTCTTC	CASSLRRVVGEQFF
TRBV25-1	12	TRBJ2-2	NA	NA	TGTGCCAGCAGCCAGGGTTCCGGGGAGCTGTTTTTT	CASSQGSGELFF
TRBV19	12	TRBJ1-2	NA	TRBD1	TGTGCCAGCCAGGGGGACGAATATGGCTACACCTTC	CASQGDEYGYTF
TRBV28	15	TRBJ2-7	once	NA	TGTGCCAGCCCCCCCGCCGGGACACTATCCTACGAGCAGTACTTC	CASPPAGTLSYEQYF
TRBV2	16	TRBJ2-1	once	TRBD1	TGTGCCAGCAGTGAATTCAAGGACAGGCCCTACAATGAGCAGTTCTTC	CASSEFKDRPYNEQFF
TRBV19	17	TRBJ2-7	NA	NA	TGTGCCAGTAGTTCTCCGAGCGGGGACAGGTGGCCTTACGAGCAGTACTTC	CASSSPSGDRWPYEQYF
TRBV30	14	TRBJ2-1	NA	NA	TGTGCCTGGAGTGAGGGCTGGGGGGACAATGAGCAGTTCTTC	CAWSEGWGDNEQFF
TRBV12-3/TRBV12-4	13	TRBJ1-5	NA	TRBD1	TGTGCCAGCACCCAGGGGGGTAATCAGCCCCAGCATTTT	CASTQGGNQPQHF
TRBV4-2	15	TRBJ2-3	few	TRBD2	TGTGCCAGCAGCCAAGAAGCGGGGGGGCCAGATACGCAGTATTTT	CASSQEAGGPDTQYF
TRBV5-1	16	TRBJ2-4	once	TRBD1	TGCGCCAGCAGCCCCGGGACAGGGACGGCCAAAAACATTCAGTACTTC	CASSPGTGTAKNIQYF
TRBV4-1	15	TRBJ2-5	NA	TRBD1	TGCGCCAGCAGCCAAGATTGGGGACAGCAAGAGACCCAGTACTTC	CASSQDWGQQETQYF
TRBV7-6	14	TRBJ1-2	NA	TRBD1	TGTGCCAGCAGCTTAGGGACAGGTACCGGGGGCTACACCTTC	CASSLGTGTGGYTF
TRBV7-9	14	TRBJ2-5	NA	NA	TGTGCCAGCAGGAATCAGGGTTTCCAAGAGACCCAGTACTTC	CASRNQGFQETQYF
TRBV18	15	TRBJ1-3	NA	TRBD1	TGTGCCAGCTCACTGGGACAGGGATCTGGAAACACCATATATTTT	CASSLGQGSGNTIYF
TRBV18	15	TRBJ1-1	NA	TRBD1	TGTGCCAGCTCTCTCAGCCAGGGGGCCAAGACTGAAGCTTTCTTT	CASSLSQGAKTEAFF
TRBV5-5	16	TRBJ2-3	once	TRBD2	TGTGCCAGCAGCCGGAGGTTTACGGGGGGAGGGGATACGCAGTATTTT	CASSRRFTGGGDTQYF
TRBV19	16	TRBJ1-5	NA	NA	TGTGCCAGTAGTATAGGGGGAGCGGGAAGCAATCAGCCCCAGCATTTT	CASSIGGAGSNQPQHF
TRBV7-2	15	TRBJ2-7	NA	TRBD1	TGTGCCAGCAGCTTACCCAGGGGGCTGAGCTACGAGCAGTACTTC	CASSLPRGLSYEQYF
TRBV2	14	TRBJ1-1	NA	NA	TGTGCCAGCAGTGAGGGCCTCATGAACACTGAAGCTTTCTTT	CASSEGLMNTEAFF
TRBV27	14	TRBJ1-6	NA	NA	TGTGCCAGCAGTTGGGGGGAAAGTAATTCACCCCTCCACTTT	CASSWGESNSPLHF
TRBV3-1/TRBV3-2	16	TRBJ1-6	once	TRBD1	TGTGCCAGCAGCCAAGATCGGGACAGCGGAGGTTCGGCCCTCCACTTT	CASSQDRDSGGSALHF
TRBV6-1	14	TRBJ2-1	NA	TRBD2	TGTGCCAGCAGTCCTAGCGGGGGGGCCGCTGAGCAGTTCTTC	CASSPSGGAAEQFF
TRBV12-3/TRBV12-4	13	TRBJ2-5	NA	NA	TGTGCCAGCAGTTTCTTAGCGGAAGAGACCCAGTACTTC	CASSFLAEETQYF
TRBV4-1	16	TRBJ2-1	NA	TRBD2	TGCGCCAGCAGCCAAGACGGGAGGGCGGGCTACAATGAGCAGTTCTTC	CASSQDGRAGYNEQFF
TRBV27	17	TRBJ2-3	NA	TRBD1	TGTGCCAGCGCAAAAGGAGGAACAGGGGGCGCGACAGATACGCAGTATTTT	CASAKGGTGGATDTQYF
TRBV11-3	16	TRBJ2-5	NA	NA	TGTGCCAGCAGCTTAGGTGGGGGGGGCACTCAAGAGACCCAGTACTTC	CASSLGGGGTQETQYF
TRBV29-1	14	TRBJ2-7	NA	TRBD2	TGCAGCGTTGCCGGACTAGCGGGAACAAACGAGCAGTACTTC	CSVAGLAGTNEQYF
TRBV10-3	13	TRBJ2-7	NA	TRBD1	TGTGCCATCAGTTCCGGGACAGGAGGGGCCCAGTACTTC	CAISSGTGGAQYF
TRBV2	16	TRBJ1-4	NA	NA	TGTGCCAGCAGATCATTCGGACAATCAACTAATGAAAAACTGTTTTTT	CASRSFGQSTNEKLFF
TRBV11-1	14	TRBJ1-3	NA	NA	TGTGCCAGCAGCTTACCAGTCTCTGGAAACACCATATATTTT	CASSLPVSGNTIYF
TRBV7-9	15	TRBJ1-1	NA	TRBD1	TGTGCCAGCAGCTCGGGACAGGGAGGGTACACTGAAGCTTTCTTT	CASSSGQGGYTEAFF
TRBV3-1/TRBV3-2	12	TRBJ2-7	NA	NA	TGTGCCAGCAGTCTGAGAGGGCCCGAGCAGTACTTC	CASSLRGPEQYF
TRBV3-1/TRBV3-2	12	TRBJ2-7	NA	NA	TGTGCCAGCAGCCAAGCAGTATACGAGCAGTACTTC	CASSQAVYEQYF
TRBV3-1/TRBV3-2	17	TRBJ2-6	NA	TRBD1	TGTGCCAGCAGCCAAGGACAGGGGGGAATTGGGGCCAACGTCCTGACTTTC	CASSQGQGGIGANVLTF
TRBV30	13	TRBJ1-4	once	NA	TGTGCCTGGAAACCGGGATACGAGGAAAAACTGTTTTTT	CAWKPGYEEKLFF
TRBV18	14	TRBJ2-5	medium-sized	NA	TGTGCCAGCTCACCGACACCATTCCAAGAGACCCAGTACTTC	CASSPTPFQETQYF
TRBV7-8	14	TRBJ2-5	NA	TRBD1	TGTGCCAGCACCCCCGCCGGGACAGAAGAGACCCAGTACTTC	CASTPAGTEETQYF
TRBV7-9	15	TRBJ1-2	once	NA	TGTGCCAGCAGCCCCGACTTAACCCAGGGATCGGGCTACACCTTC	CASSPDLTQGSGYTF
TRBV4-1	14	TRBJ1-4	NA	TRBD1	TGCGCCAGCAGCCTAGACAGGGGGAATGAAAAACTGTTTTTT	CASSLDRGNEKLFF
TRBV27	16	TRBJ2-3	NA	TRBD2	TGTGCCAGCAGTTTACTAGCGGGAGTTAGCACAGATACGCAGTATTTT	CASSLLAGVSTDTQYF
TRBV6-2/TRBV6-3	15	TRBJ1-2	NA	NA	TGTGCCAGCAGCCTATTTGACAGCTCAGTCTATGGCTACACCTTC	CASSLFDSSVYGYTF
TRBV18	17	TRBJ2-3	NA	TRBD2	TGTGCCAGCTCACCACCCTTCAAGCGGGAGACCGCAGATACGCAGTATTTT	CASSPPFKRETADTQYF